The 6 T cell receptor beta chains presented below share a single source sample, sequenced in a study of T cell clones after liver transplantation (dated by TCRdb to between 2018 and 2021). The receptor library was made with the immunoSEQ multiplex PCR assay. The immuneACCESS repertoire file appears here via TCRdb, limited to in-frame rearrangements. These files lack a portion of the clones; in checked studies, under half of the deficit traces to unresolved V genes, and the cause of the others is not known. A total of around 76,000 clones appear in this sample, under 90% of them only once. The ten largest clones represent about 0.79% of the sample. This specimen consisted of CD4+ T cells from blood, obtained 12 months after liver transplant. These receptors came from a human patient who received a liver transplant. After a transplant, some T cells may be the graft donor's own cells.

This chain links TRBV10-3 with TRBJ2-5, with 15 bases aligning to TRBD2. Unmatched junction bases numbered 14, after V lost 8 bases and J lost 1 base. CDR3 length equals 19 residues. Per germline, CDR1 ENHRY and CDR2 SYGVKD. The CDR3 DNA reads TGTGCCATCGGGAGGGGACTAGCGGGAGGCCCGGACGTCCAAGAGACCCAGTACTTC. Translating it yields CAIGRGLAGGPDVQETQYF.

The chain couples TRBV29-1 to TRBJ1-2, with D perhaps matching TRBD1 (5 bases). V lost 7 bases to trimming and J lost 3 bases, with 15 bases between them. Germline V gene sequence: CDR1 SQVTM, CDR2 ANQGSEA. The CDR3 totals 13 residues. The CDR3 sequence: CSAMLGTDYGYTF. CDR3 coding DNA: TGCAGCGCGATGCTAGGGACGGACTATGGCTACACCTTC.

This rearrangement joins TRBV4-1 to TRBJ2-6; D is unresolved. The CDR3 is 17 amino acids. The ends were cut back, 1 base at V and 1 base at J, with 11 bases in the middle. Germline V gene lookup returns CDR1 MGHRA and CDR2 YSYEKL. The CDR3 loop reads CASSQGKVPSGANVLTF. In DNA form, the CDR3 reads TGCGCCAGCAGCCAAGGAAAGGTGCCTTCTGGGGCCAACGTCCTGACTTTC.

The CDR3, as DNA: TGTGCCAGCAGCGAACCCGGGACAGGGGACGAGCAGTACTTC. Its translation is CASSEPGTGDEQYF. The chain couples TRBV28 to TRBJ2-7, with TRBD1 matching over 10 bases. Looked up from germline, CDR1 is MDHEN and CDR2 is SYDVKM. V dropped 6 bases and J dropped 5; count of bases not matched to a gene: 7. This CDR3 contains 14 residues.

The chain uses TRBV5-6 and TRBJ2-7; D not resolved. CDR1 is SGHDT and CDR2 is YYEEEE in the germline V gene. Trimming left V 4 bases short and J 3 bases short, with 8 bases between. CDR3 length: 12 residues. The CDR3 loop is CASSRRDYEQYF. The CDR3 nucleotides read TGTGCCAGCAGCCGTAGGGACTACGAGCAGTACTTC.

The genes are TRBV28 and TRBJ2-7, with 14 positions matching TRBD2. The CDR3 extends over 16 amino acids. J gave up 2 bases and V 5 bases, and 5 bases lay outside the gene matches. Germline V lookup: CDR1 MDHEN, CDR2 SYDVKM. The CDR3 loop reads CASSLGLAGVTYEQYF. CDR3 sequence (DNA): TGTGCCAGCAGTCTGGGACTAGCGGGAGTAACCTACGAGCAGTACTTC.